This T cell receptor beta chain was found in a study of Tregs in tolerant kidney transplant recipients. A remark on this clone: The sequence runs out 3 residues before the end of the CDR3; the remainder is reconstructed from the germline J gene.

Recipients received nonmyeloablative bone marrow transplants from related graft donors, with transient mixed chimerism. Unstimulated regulatory T cells (CD4+CD25+CD127-), CD4+CD25- non-regulatory cells, CD4 and CD8 cells were FACS-sorted from thawed PBMCs. The table came from immunoSEQ multiplex PCR; TCRdb's copy has only in-frame clones and leaves some out. Here the sample table reports some 25,000 clones. V was clipped by 7 bases and J by 0 bases, with 10 bases between them. Germline lookup yields CDR1 SGHNT and CDR2 YENEEA. The CDR3 sequence is 14 residues long. The sample in question was CD4+ T cells from blood (PBMCs), obtained 6 months after the transplant. The V gene is TRBV11-3, the J gene TRBJ2-1, with D perhaps TRBD2 (6 bases). This clonotype originated in a human patient who received a combined kidney and bone marrow transplant. A share of the T cells may be of graft donor origin. CDR3 in amino acids: CASKPSVSYNEQFF. The covered CDR3 bases are TGTGCCAGCAAACCTAGCGTCTCCTACAATGAG. Full variable domain (missing parts from reference TRBV11-3 and TRBJ2-1): EAGVVQSPRYKIIEKKQPVAFWCNPISGHNTLYWYLQNLGQGPELLIRYENEEAVDDSQLPKDRFSAERLKGVDSTLKIQPAELGDSAVYLCASKPSVSYNEQFFGPGTRLTVL.